This T cell receptor beta chain was sequenced during a study of T cells after yellow fever vaccination. Findings and caveats of the study: Subsequent to the booster, the majority of primary-vaccination clones reappeared (around 96% CD4, 88% CD8).

This clonotype was counted between two and nine times. The antigen remains unidentified. Template switching with 5'RACE generated the TCR cDNA and added a universal primer site and UMIs. TCRdb called the 5' RACE reads again in MiXCR, with one record for every CDR3 protein. The sample lists 60,000 or so distinct CDR3 sequences, around 7% seen once, with around two fifths in the top ten. The TCR sequence derives from a man between 18 and 35 years old who received the YFV17D yellow fever vaccine. Here the sequenced sample was CD8+ T cells sorted from PBMCs, taken on the day of the first yellow fever vaccination.

The CDR3 loop is CASSFLGLEGGEETQYF. Written as DNA, the CDR3 is TGTGCCAGCAGTTTCCTAGGGTTAGAGGGAGGCGAAGAGACCCAGTACTTC. The rearrangement uses TRBV27 and TRBJ2-5, with a possible D match to TRBD2 (6 bases). Trimming took 3 bases from V and 3 from J, leaving 20 bases between them. Germline CDR1 and CDR2: MNHEY and SMNVEV (reference sequence). The CDR3 runs to 17 residues.